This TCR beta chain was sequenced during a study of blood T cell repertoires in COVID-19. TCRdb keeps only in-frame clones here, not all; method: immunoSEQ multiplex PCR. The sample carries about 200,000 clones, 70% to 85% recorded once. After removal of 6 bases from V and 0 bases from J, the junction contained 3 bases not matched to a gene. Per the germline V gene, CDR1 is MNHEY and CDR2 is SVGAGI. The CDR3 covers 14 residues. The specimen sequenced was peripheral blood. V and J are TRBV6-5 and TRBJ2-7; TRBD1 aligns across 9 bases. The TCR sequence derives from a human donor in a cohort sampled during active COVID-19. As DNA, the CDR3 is TGTGCCAGCAGAAAGACAGGGGGCTCCTACGAGCAGTACTTC. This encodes CASRKTGGSYEQYF.